The rows below give T cell receptor beta chains drawn from one sample of a study of shared clonotypes between healthy human individuals. Data came from immunoSEQ multiplex PCR; TCRdb stores just in-frame clones and leaves some out. The sample gives roughly 2.5 million clones, just over 90% of which show up once; 0.14% is in the top ten. The specimen sequenced was naive CD4+ T cells sorted from blood. These receptors all come from a young man in good health. Both conserved end residues are part of each CDR3. A D gene is named only where the DNA matches it firmly. Clone size, where shown, is once, few, many, or a class for clones that have expanded.

cdr3_length,v_call,d_call,clone_size,j_call,cdr3_aa,cdr3_nt
13,TRBV29-1,TRBD1,.,TRBJ1-1,CSVTGTANTEAFF,TGCAGCGTGACCGGGACAGCGAACACTGAAGCTTTCTTT
14,TRBV28,.,.,TRBJ2-2,CASRGGQITGELFF,TGTGCCAGCAGGGGGGGACAGATCACCGGGGAGCTGTTTTTT
15,TRBV6-5,TRBD2,.,TRBJ2-3,CASSYGTSPTDTQYF,TGTGCCAGCAGTTATGGGACTAGTCCCACAGATACGCAGTATTTT
12,TRBV10-1,TRBD1,.,TRBJ1-1,CASSDHRGLAFF,TGCGCCAGCAGTGACCACAGGGGGCTTGCTTTCTTT
16,TRBV5-1,.,.,TRBJ1-6,CASSRRPGGENSPLHF,TGCGCCAGCAGCCGACGGCCGGGCGGGGAGAATTCACCCCTCCACTTT
15,TRBV7-9,.,.,TRBJ1-2,CASSPDNGLVYGYTF,TGTGCCAGCAGCCCAGATAACGGGCTAGTCTATGGCTACACCTTC
14,TRBV7-2,.,.,TRBJ2-7,CASSQGTASYEQYF,TGTGCCAGCAGCCAAGGGACTGCTTCCTACGAGCAGTACTTC
17,TRBV11-2,.,once,TRBJ1-3,CASSSKTGASSGNTIYF,TGTGCCAGCAGCTCGAAGACAGGCGCTAGCTCTGGAAACACCATATATTTT
12,TRBV10-3,.,.,TRBJ1-5,CAIADSNQPQHF,TGTGCCATCGCTGATAGCAATCAGCCCCAGCATTTT
16,TRBV4-3,.,few,TRBJ1-2,CASSHPGRAGDYGYTF,TGCGCCAGCAGCCACCCAGGCCGAGCAGGGGACTATGGCTACACCTTC
16,TRBV2,.,.,TRBJ2-2,CASSEGGRPGTGELFF,TGTGCCAGCAGTGAGGGCGGACGCCCGGGGACCGGGGAGCTGTTTTTT
13,TRBV10-1,.,.,TRBJ2-7,CASSGTASYEQYF,TGCGCCAGCAGTGGGACAGCCTCCTACGAGCAGTACTTC
19,TRBV11-2,TRBD2,.,TRBJ2-7,CASSSQGVASGRISYEQYF,TGTGCCAGCAGCTCGCAGGGCGTGGCTAGCGGGAGAATCTCCTACGAGCAGTACTTC
15,TRBV19,.,.,TRBJ2-6,CASSIGGTGANVLTF,TGTGCCAGTAGTATAGGGGGGACTGGGGCCAACGTCCTGACTTTC
16,TRBV5-1,.,.,TRBJ1-6,CASSLALGQSDSPLHF,TGCGCCAGCAGCTTGGCGCTTGGACAGTCTGATTCACCCCTCCACTTT
14,TRBV2,.,.,TRBJ1-5,CASRAGYSNQPQHF,TGTGCCAGCCGCGCGGGATATAGCAATCAGCCCCAGCATTTT
15,TRBV29-1,.,.,TRBJ1-4,CSVEIRGLFNEKLFF,TGCAGCGTTGAAATCAGGGGCCTTTTTAATGAAAAACTGTTTTTT
13,TRBV7-6,.,.,TRBJ2-7,CASSRILDYEQYF,TGTGCCAGCAGCCGGATCCTGGACTACGAGCAGTACTTC
13,TRBV4-3,.,.,TRBJ2-3,CASSQGNRDTQYF,TGCGCCAGCAGCCAAGGGAATAGGGATACGCAGTATTTT
16,TRBV27,TRBD2,.,TRBJ2-7,CASSPPPGLATYEQYF,TGTGCCAGCAGTCCCCCGCCGGGACTAGCGACCTACGAGCAGTACTTC
16,TRBV4-3,.,.,TRBJ1-1,CASSQVAGSGPTEAFF,TGCGCCAGCAGCCAAGTCGCCGGCTCCGGGCCCACTGAAGCTTTCTTT
15,TRBV28,.,.,TRBJ1-2,CASSLWAGADYGYTF,TGTGCCAGCAGTTTATGGGCAGGGGCGGACTATGGCTACACCTTC
14,TRBV28,.,once,TRBJ1-5,CASRDGTLNQPQHF,TGTGCCAGCAGGGACGGGACCCTCAATCAGCCCCAGCATTTT
16,TRBV18,TRBD2,.,TRBJ2-3,CASSPTSGIFTDTQYF,TGTGCCAGCTCACCAACTAGCGGAATTTTCACAGATACGCAGTATTTT
13,TRBV11-2,.,.,TRBJ1-1,CASSSTGFFQAFF,TGTGCCAGCAGCTCGACAGGTTTCTTCCAAGCTTTCTTT
16,TRBV5-5,.,.,TRBJ2-1,CASSRQSGLAYNEQFF,TGTGCCAGCAGCCGACAAAGCGGGTTGGCCTACAATGAGCAGTTCTTC
17,TRBV5-5,TRBD2,once,TRBJ2-7,CASSLVASGSSSYEQYF,TGTGCCAGCAGCTTGGTGGCTAGCGGGAGTAGCTCCTACGAGCAGTACTTC
15,TRBV2,.,.,TRBJ2-1,CASSEAGKGSNEQFF,TGTGCCAGCAGTGAAGCTGGAAAGGGTAGTAATGAGCAGTTCTTC
11,TRBV28,.,.,TRBJ1-3,CATWSGNTIYF,TGTGCCACCTGGTCTGGAAACACCATATATTTT
15,TRBV5-1,TRBD1,.,TRBJ2-2,CASSSGTGEMRELFF,TGCGCCAGCAGCTCGGGGACAGGGGAGATGAGGGAGCTGTTTTTT
14,TRBV5-1,TRBD2,.,TRBJ2-7,CASSRTSFSYEQYF,TGCGCCAGCAGCCGGACTAGCTTCTCCTACGAGCAGTACTTC